The 13 T cell receptor beta chains in this list originate from one sample, sequenced in a study of Tregs in tolerant kidney transplant recipients. This table comes from immunoSEQ multiplex PCR, and its TCRdb copy is limited to in-frame clones, with some not included. The repertoire holds approximately 67,000 clones, roughly 92% seen once, with approximately 11% in the top ten. The sequenced sample was CD8+ T cells from blood, obtained before the transplant. The source is a human donor who received a combined kidney and bone marrow transplant.

The chain uses TRBV9 and TRBJ2-7, with TRBD2 matching 7 bases. CDR1 SGDLS and CDR2 YYNGEE come from the germline V gene. CDR3 length: 14 residues. With 0 bases clipped from V and 2 bases from J, the junction kept 2 bases outside the gene matches. The CDR3 DNA sequence: TGTGCCAGCAGCGTAGCTAGCGGAACCTACGAGCAGTACTTC. It encodes CASSVASGTYEQYF.

The chain is built from TRBV9 and TRBJ2-7; D might be TRBD2 (5 bases). This CDR3 spans 14 amino acids. Trimming pared 0 bases from V and 3 bases from J, leaving 10 bases between. Germline CDR1 reads SGDLS; CDR2 reads YYNGEE. The CDR3 nucleotides are TGTGCCAGCAGCGTAGACGGGAACCTCTACGAGCAGTACTTC. Translation gives CASSVDGNLYEQYF.

This clone showed up just once. The chain recombines TRBV27 with TRBJ2-7; 9 positions match TRBD2. V dropped 3 bases and J dropped 2; count of bases not matched to a gene: 2. The CDR3 spans 14 residues. The germline V gene has CDR1 MNHEY and CDR2 SMNVEV (reference sequence). The CDR3 DNA follows: TGTGCCAGCAGTTTTCAGCGGGAGGCCTACGAGCAGTACTTC. This encodes CASSFQREAYEQYF.

This rearrangement joins TRBV4-1 to TRBJ1-2; D is unresolved. This CDR3 has 15 residues. Between the trimmed V and J ends, which lost 1 base and 3 bases, there was a span of 12 bases. CDR1 and CDR2 (germline): MGHRA, YSYEKL. The CDR3 bases are TGCGCCAGCAGCCAAGTGGAGGATGCGGACTATGGCTACACCTTC. It is translated as CASSQVEDADYGYTF.

This chain links TRBV7-6 with TRBJ2-1, with TRBD2 matching over 12 bases. The CDR3 covers 15 residues. V lost 5 bases to trimming and J lost 5 bases; unmatched junction nucleotides: 4. CDR1 and CDR2 (germline): SGHVS, FNYEAQ. CDR3 sequence: CASSRLAGANNEQFF. CDR3 DNA: TGTGCCAGCAGCCGACTAGCGGGAGCCAACAATGAGCAGTTCTTC.

In DNA form, the CDR3 reads TGTGCCAGCAGTTTGGTCGGGACAGCCTACGAGCAGTACTTC. It translates to CASSLVGTAYEQYF. The V call is TRBV27, the J call TRBJ2-7; 7 bases match TRBD1. The CDR3 covers 14 residues. The germline gives CDR1 MNHEY, CDR2 SMNVEV (reference sequence). V lost 3 bases to trimming and J lost 2 bases; unmatched junction nucleotides: 4.

The CDR3 protein is CASSSPGNNYGYTF. CDR3 DNA sequence: TGTGCCAGCAGTTCGCCGGGAAATAACTATGGCTACACCTTC. This chain links TRBV27 with TRBJ1-2; no firm D call. V dropped 4 bases and J dropped 1 base, with 10 bases sitting between them. Germline CDR1 reads MNHEY; CDR2 reads SMNVEV (reference sequence). CDR3 length: 14 amino acids.

The chain combines TRBV19 with TRBJ2-7; D unresolved. There are 14 residues in the CDR3. Trimming cost V 3 bases and J 0 bases, with 9 bases left between them. Per the germline V gene, CDR1 is LNHDA and CDR2 is SQIVND (reference sequence). The CDR3 bases are TGTGCCAGTAGTATCTACAGCAGCTCCTACGAGCAGTACTTC. It codes for CASSIYSSSYEQYF.

The V gene is TRBV9, the J gene TRBJ1-1; D possibly corresponds to TRBD1 (5 bases). This CDR3 is 14 amino acids long. V gave up 0 bases and J gave up 5 bases, with 11 bases separating them. Looked up from germline, CDR1 is SGDLS and CDR2 is YYNGEE. CDR3 nucleotides: TGTGCCAGCAGCGTAGGGGTTCAGGGTACTGAAGCTTTCTTT. This codes for CASSVGVQGTEAFF.

The chain carries TRBV28 and TRBJ1-5, with D possibly being TRBD1 (6 bases). Germline assignment: CDR1 MDHEN and CDR2 SYDVKM. There are 13 residues in the CDR3. Between the trimmed V and J ends, which lost 10 bases and 7 bases, there was a span of 17 bases. The DNA for the CDR3 is TGTGCCACCTCGACAGGCGGTGGCCAGCCCCAGCATTTT. Protein product: CATSTGGGQPQHF.

The chain combines TRBV4-3 with TRBJ2-2, with D unclear. Germline V lookup: CDR1 LGHNA, CDR2 YSLEER. The CDR3 has 14 residues. The ends were cut back, 7 bases at V and 1 base at J, with 10 bases in the middle. The CDR3 is CASTKRMNTGELFF. The CDR3 region has the DNA TGCGCCAGCACCAAGAGGATGAACACCGGGGAGCTGTTTTTT.

This chain links TRBV11-2 with TRBJ2-7; D not certain. Trimming left V 1 base short and J 0 bases short, with 4 bases between. The CDR3 has 13 residues. Per germline, CDR1 SGHAT and CDR2 FQNNGV. The CDR3 is CASSLVLSYEQYF. The DNA of the CDR3 is TGTGCCAGCAGCTTAGTTCTCTCCTACGAGCAGTACTTC.

The V call is TRBV27, the J call TRBJ2-1; D is unclear. Trimming cost V 0 bases and J 0 bases, with 9 bases left between them. The germline CDR1 and CDR2 sequences are MNHEY and SMNVEV (reference sequence). The CDR3 runs 16 residues. CDR3 nucleotides: TGTGCCAGCAGTTTATCGATGTCCAGCTCCTACAATGAGCAGTTCTTC. It translates to CASSLSMSSSYNEQFF.